The present T cell receptor beta chain was sequenced within a study of CD8 T cells in Susac syndrome. The CDR3 is made up of 14 amino acids. V lost 8 bases and J 7 bases, leaving 20 bases between the germline ends. Germline CDR1 is SNHLY and CDR2 is FYNNEI. When the RNA was reverse transcribed, random hexamers were used with an input of about 0.5 to 1 ug. One entry per CDR3 protein results from TCRdb running MiXCR on the immunoSEQ multiplex PCR reads. The repertoire consists of 150,000 to 200,000 distinct CDR3 sequences, with roughly 94% occurring once and the leading ten covering over 0.095%. The chain joins TRBV2 to TRBJ2-5; weak D call: TRBD1 (5 bases). The specimen was CD4+ T cells from PBMCs. The receptor's source is a human donor with Susac syndrome. CDR3 protein: CASRPGLGPGTQYF. As DNA, the CDR3 is TGTGCCAGCCGCCCAGGGCTAGGACCTGGGACCCAGTACTTC.